This T cell receptor (beta chain) was found in a study of T cell responses to AZD1222 COVID-19 vaccine. Study findings and constraints: Clonal diversity may have been underestimated in mostly white British donors.

Note on this clone: Its cognate antigen is unknown.

Assay: immunoSEQ multiplex PCR; the TCRdb copy retains only in-frame clones and omits some. The sample holds 150,000 to 200,000 clones, roughly 92% seen once. The CDR3 consists of 13 residues. Germline V gene data show CDR1 as KGHDR and CDR2 as SFDVKD. The V and J ends lost 9 bases and 5 bases respectively, with 15 bases between them. The sample in question was peripheral blood, obtained 28 days after the second AZD1222 dose. The chain links TRBV24-1 to TRBJ1-2, with D uncertain. The clonotype originates from an adult who received the AZD1222 COVID-19 vaccine. The CDR3 DNA reads TGTGCCACCTCCCAGCAGAACTTTTATGGCTACACCTTC. Translating it yields CATSQQNFYGYTF.